This T cell receptor (beta chain) was recorded in a study of blood T cells in healthy people across ages (dated by TCRdb to the mid-2010s). Describing the broader study: In model experiments, template switching captured about one uniquely barcoded TCR beta cDNA molecule for every two T cells. Using deep sequencing normalized with unique cDNA molecular identifiers, the study measured how TCR beta repertoire diversity changes with age. The donors were split into four age groups: young (average about 16 years), middle-aged (around 40), aged (more than 55) and long-lived (roughly 88). Donors of different ages were randomly distributed across sequencing lanes to avoid experimental bias. Using the same blood draw, the study looked at two additional independent replicas of 1 million unique cDNA reads for two donors, one aged 18 to 29 and the other aged 80 or older. What the study reported, not specific to this receptor: Compared with the aged group, more naive CD4+ T cells, fewer expanded clones and increased TCR diversity were shown by the long-lived group, suggesting age selection. Estimates of total diversity from one million sequenced T cells were regarded as lower bounds and underestimates. Observed TCR beta diversity correlated strongly with the percentage of naive T cells measured by flow cytometry. Bulk unsorted PBMC profiling prevented conclusive comparison of naive and antigen-experienced compartments. Because the CMV infection status of the donors was unknown, age-related changes in expanded clonotypes may potentially have been confounded. Observed TCR beta diversity per million T cells fell roughly linearly with age, and a significant reduction was already apparent by age around 36.

The approximately 41 donors, aged about 6 to 95 years, were systemically healthy Caucasian individuals from Russia. Ten milliliters of peripheral blood were drawn from each donor into EDTA-treated Vacutainer tubes. PBMCs were isolated by Ficoll-Paque density-gradient centrifugation, with at least 6.5 million obtained per sample. Trizol reagent was used to extract total RNA from the PBMCs, yielding at least 6 micrograms per sample. For every donor, an aliquot of PBMCs went through flow cytometry to measure the percentages of naive CD45RAhigh/CD27high T cells. Library creation used 5' RACE. This sample was sequenced with an Illumina HiSeq 2500. A second PCR of about 7 to 12 cycles was run with a J-beta primer mix and a sample-barcoded 5' primer. Each TCR beta cDNA molecule received a unique molecular identifier from a template-switch 5' adaptor carrying 12 random nucleotides. At least 2.5 million CDR3-containing paired-end reads were obtained from each sample. The Mint cDNA synthesis kit, primed by a TRBC-specific oligonucleotide, was used to synthesize first-strand cDNA from all RNA. After uracil-DNA glycosylase treatment, a first 18-cycle PCR used universal primers M1SS and BC2_uni_R on all cDNA. In the paper's pipeline: For normalization, 1 million high-quality reads, each with a distinct molecular identifier, were randomly selected from each sample. Reads with shared molecular identifiers were discarded instead of being binned into consensus sequences. MiTCR, run with a Q25 quality threshold and the strictest error-elimination algorithm, handled CDR3 identification, clonotype clustering and error correction. Lower-bound total TCR beta diversity was estimated with a nonparametric unseen species model using Euler transformation. In-frame beta chains were kept once TCRdb had trimmed the public reads at Q25 with fastp and called clones with MiXCR. Identical CDR3 protein sequences are pooled into one entry, listed with their most common genes and DNA. TCRdb's processing, not the study's, gives the V and J calls here. Across this sample there are about 1 million distinct CDR3 sequences, with around 43% seen only once. In total, the top ten clones hold approximately 17% of the sample.

From the cysteine up to the phenylalanine, the CDR3 has a length of 16 residues. This entry keeps only the CDR3 DNA: 48 bases, framed from base 1. V was cut back by 3 bases and J by 6 bases, leaving a gap of 21 bases between them. Based on the germline V gene (reference sequence), the CDR1 and CDR2 sequences are DFQATT and SNEGSKA. To note about this clonotype: Its binding antigen is unknown. No base qualities exist here, and no much larger clone lies one base off it.

Source material: blood. The chain employs TRBV20-1 and TRBJ2-1; there is no confident call for the D gene. The TCR was taken from an older woman in good health. The CDR3 reads as follows: CSARSPTALTINEQFF. The nucleotides are TGCAGTGCTAGGTCGCCCACGGCCCTTACGATCAATGAGCAGTTCTTC.